This is a list of T cell receptor beta chains from one sample in a study of type 1 regulatory T cells. MiXCR, run by TCRdb on the reads, gives a single entry per CDR3 protein. The table records tens of thousands of distinct CDR3 sequences, roughly 20% of them present only once. Their target antigens are unknown. The specimen sequenced was cultured type 1 regulatory T (Tr1) cells, either the whole culture or a sorted fraction (not recorded which). The receptors were gathered from a human donor in good health. Both conserved end residues are part of each CDR3. A D gene is named only where the DNA matches it firmly. Clone size appears in some rows only: once, few, many, or a class for an expanded clone.

D: .; J: TRBJ2-5; V: TRBV7-2; size: .; DNA: TGTGCCAGCAGCCCAAGTAACGCCCAAGAGACCCAGTACTTC; CDR3: CASSPSNAQETQYF
D: .; J: TRBJ1-1; V: TRBV20-1; size: few; DNA: TGCAGTGCTAGAGAAGGAGGGAGGGGAAAAGCTTTCTTT; CDR3: CSAREGGRGKAFF
D: .; J: TRBJ1-2; V: TRBV24-1; size: few; DNA: TGTGCCACCAGTGATTTCAGGGGCTATGGCTACACCTTC; CDR3: CATSDFRGYGYTF
D: TRBD1; J: TRBJ1-5; V: TRBV7-9; size: few; DNA: TGTGCCAGCAGCCACGGGACAGGTGGGGATCAGCCCCAGCATTTT; CDR3: CASSHGTGGDQPQHF
D: TRBD2; J: TRBJ2-5; V: TRBV30; size: few; DNA: TGTGCCTGGAGTCCACCTAGCGGGAGGAGGAGCATGAGGTGGGAGACCCAGTACTTC; CDR3: CAWSPPSGRRSMRWETQYF
D: .; J: TRBJ2-1; V: TRBV7-2; size: .; DNA: TGTGCCAGCAGCTTACGGTTCACGGGAAATGAGCAGTTCTTC; CDR3: CASSLRFTGNEQFF
D: .; J: TRBJ2-5; V: TRBV7-2; size: few; DNA: TGTGCCAGCCAACGCCCGGCCGCCCAAGAGACCCAGTACTTC; CDR3: CASQRPAAQETQYF
D: TRBD1; J: TRBJ2-7; V: TRBV20-1; size: few; DNA: TGCAGTGCCGAATCGGGACAGCCTTACGAGCAGTACTTC; CDR3: CSAESGQPYEQYF
D: TRBD1; J: TRBJ2-7; V: TRBV7-9; size: many; DNA: TGTGCCAGCAGCTTGACAGGGGACGAGCAGTACTTC; CDR3: CASSLTGDEQYF
D: .; J: TRBJ1-1; V: TRBV5-1; size: .; DNA: TGCGCCAGCAGCGTCAGGGTTATGAACACTGAAGCTTTCTTT; CDR3: CASSVRVMNTEAFF
D: .; J: TRBJ2-7; V: TRBV18; size: .; DNA: TGTGCCAGCTCAGGCGACAGGTCCTACGAGCAGTACTTC; CDR3: CASSGDRSYEQYF
D: .; J: TRBJ1-1; V: TRBV28; size: few; DNA: TGTGCCAGCAGTTTGGGCAGGGGAGCTTTCTTT; CDR3: CASSLGRGAFF
D: .; J: TRBJ2-2; V: TRBV11-1; size: .; DNA: TGTGCCAGCAGCTCCACGGGGGGCGCCATCGGGGAGCTGTTTTTT; CDR3: CASSSTGGAIGELFF
D: .; J: TRBJ2-2; V: TRBV5-1; size: .; DNA: TGCGCCAGCAGCTTGGGGGCGACCAATACGGCCGGGGAGCTGTTTTTT; CDR3: CASSLGATNTAGELFF
D: .; J: TRBJ1-4; V: TRBV7-2; size: few; DNA: TGTGCCAGCAGCCATATATGGAATGAAAAACTGTTTTTT; CDR3: CASSHIWNEKLFF
D: .; J: TRBJ2-2; V: TRBV10-3; size: few; DNA: TGTGCCATCAGTGACGGAAACACCGGGGAGCTGTTTTTT; CDR3: CAISDGNTGELFF
D: TRBD2; J: TRBJ2-7; V: TRBV7-2; size: .; DNA: TGTGCCAGCAGCCGGGTAGCGGGTTCCTACGAGCAGTACTTC; CDR3: CASSRVAGSYEQYF
D: TRBD2; J: TRBJ2-1; V: TRBV9; size: .; DNA: TGTGCCAGCGGTCGACTAGCGAACTTTGAGCAGTTCTTC; CDR3: CASGRLANFEQFF
D: .; J: TRBJ2-2; V: TRBV20-1; size: few; DNA: TGCAGTGCTACCTACGACAGAGCGAACACCGGGGAGCTGTTTTTT; CDR3: CSATYDRANTGELFF
D: .; J: TRBJ2-3; V: TRBV27; size: few; DNA: TGTGCCAGCAGTTTAGTTCCGGGAACTCCGACGCAGTATTTT; CDR3: CASSLVPGTPTQYF
D: TRBD1; J: TRBJ2-3; V: TRBV5-1; size: many; DNA: TGCGCCAGCAGCGTAGAGGACAGGGGAGGTGCAGATACGCAGTATTTT; CDR3: CASSVEDRGGADTQYF
D: .; J: TRBJ2-2; V: TRBV10-3; size: few; DNA: TGTGCCATCAGTGAGGGACTTCTGAACACCGGGGAGCTGTTTTTT; CDR3: CAISEGLLNTGELFF
D: .; J: TRBJ2-3; V: TRBV30; size: few; DNA: TGTGCCGGAGCCGGGTCCGGAACGCAGTATTTT; CDR3: CAGAGSGTQYF